This is a list of T cell receptor beta chains from one sample in a study of shared clonotypes between healthy human individuals. Assay used: immunoSEQ multiplex PCR; TCRdb lists only in-frame clones, some missing. The table shows approximately 2.5 million clones, with approximately 94% occurring only once. Specimen: naive CD4+ T cells from PBMCs. Every receptor here comes from a man aged 18 to 30 in good health. Some clones in this sample may be carry-over from other donors' samples. CDR3s include the opening cysteine and the closing phenylalanine or tryptophan. The D gene is left open where the match is weak. Size is omitted from some rows. Given values are once, few, many or a class for expanded clones.

size	V	J	D	CDR3	DNA
NA	TRBV5-1	TRBJ1-2	NA	CASSYDLYRDHPNYGYTF	TGCGCCAGCAGCTACGACCTATACCGGGACCACCCTAACTATGGCTACACCTTC
NA	TRBV28	TRBJ1-1	TRBD1	CASSSGQGFITEAFF	TGTGCCAGCAGTTCGGGACAGGGGTTTATCACTGAAGCTTTCTTT
NA	TRBV28	TRBJ1-4	NA	CASSLSVTNEKLFF	TGTGCCAGCAGTCTGAGCGTTACTAATGAAAAACTGTTTTTT
NA	TRBV5-1	TRBJ2-3	NA	CASRGSGTQYF	TGCGCCAGCAGGGGTTCAGGTACGCAGTATTTT
once	TRBV5-1	TRBJ1-5	TRBD1	CASSFTPGQNYQPQHF	TGCGCCAGCAGCTTTACGCCGGGACAGAATTATCAGCCCCAGCATTTT
NA	TRBV7-9	TRBJ1-2	NA	CASSFGQGRGYTF	TGTGCCAGCAGCTTCGGGCAGGGACGAGGCTACACCTTC
once	TRBV29-1	TRBJ2-1	TRBD2	CSVEGLAVNEQFF	TGCAGCGTTGAGGGACTAGCCGTCAATGAGCAGTTCTTC
NA	TRBV2	TRBJ2-3	NA	CASNVATSTDTQYF	TGTGCCAGCAACGTGGCAACGAGCACAGATACGCAGTATTTT
NA	TRBV18	TRBJ2-1	TRBD1	CASSPTTGSDNEQFF	TGTGCCAGCTCACCTACGACAGGGTCAGATAATGAGCAGTTCTTC
NA	TRBV30	TRBJ1-6	NA	CAWSQGALGDSPLHF	TGTGCCTGGTCCCAGGGCGCCCTTGGCGATTCACCCCTCCACTTT
once	TRBV5-1	TRBJ2-7	NA	CASSLESAPTFGDEQYF	TGCGCCAGCAGCTTGGAGTCAGCCCCGACCTTCGGGGACGAGCAGTACTTC
NA	TRBV27	TRBJ2-1	NA	CASSFSVPLGNEQFF	TGTGCCAGCAGTTTTTCGGTTCCCCTTGGGAATGAGCAGTTCTTC
NA	TRBV7-8	TRBJ2-1	TRBD2	CASSLLGLAGEQFF	TGTGCCAGCAGCCTCTTAGGACTAGCGGGTGAGCAGTTCTTC
NA	TRBV5-6	TRBJ2-1	NA	CASSQWTGYYNEQFF	TGTGCCAGCAGCCAATGGACGGGCTACTACAATGAGCAGTTCTTC
NA	TRBV7-9	TRBJ2-5	NA	CASSDRLHGETQYF	TGTGCCAGCAGTGACCGATTGCATGGGGAGACCCAGTACTTC
NA	TRBV5-1	TRBJ2-3	NA	CASSLTMGTDTQYF	TGCGCCAGCAGCTTGACCATGGGCACAGATACGCAGTATTTT
NA	TRBV11-2	TRBJ2-4	NA	CASSLDNAQVIAKNIQYF	TGTGCCAGCAGCTTGGATAACGCCCAAGTGATAGCCAAAAACATTCAGTACTTC
NA	TRBV9	TRBJ1-2	NA	CASSGLGDYGYTF	TGTGCCAGCAGCGGTCTAGGGGACTATGGCTACACCTTC
NA	TRBV5-1	TRBJ1-1	NA	CASSLSYRANTEAFF	TGCGCCAGCAGCTTATCTTACAGGGCGAACACTGAAGCTTTCTTT
NA	TRBV6-1	TRBJ2-2	NA	CASRGGHTGELFF	TGTGCCAGCCGGGGAGGTCACACCGGGGAGCTGTTTTTT
NA	TRBV28	TRBJ1-6	TRBD1	CASSLDRGRRNNSPLHF	TGTGCCAGCAGCCTCGACAGGGGGCGAAGGAATAATTCACCCCTCCACTTT
NA	TRBV7-8	TRBJ2-7	TRBD2	CASSLGLAGITYEQYF	TGTGCCAGCAGCTTAGGTCTAGCGGGAATTACCTACGAGCAGTACTTC
NA	TRBV7-9	TRBJ2-3	TRBD2	CASSQTSGSDTQYF	TGTGCCAGCAGCCAGACTAGCGGCTCAGATACGCAGTATTTT
NA	TRBV7-2	TRBJ2-2	NA	CASSLRRENTGELFF	TGTGCCAGCAGCTTACGTCGGGAGAACACCGGGGAGCTGTTTTTT
NA	TRBV9	TRBJ2-2	NA	CASSPRSVTIRGTGELFF	TGTGCCAGCAGCCCCCGCAGTGTTACTATACGGGGCACCGGGGAGCTGTTTTTT
NA	TRBV25-1	TRBJ2-7	NA	CASSDRDGRYEQYF	TGTGCCAGCAGTGACCGGGACGGACGCTACGAGCAGTACTTC
NA	TRBV19	TRBJ1-1	NA	CASNSIVLSVTEAFF	TGTGCCAGTAATAGTATAGTTCTTAGCGTCACTGAAGCTTTCTTT
NA	TRBV5-1	TRBJ1-3	TRBD1	CASSPGQGSSGNTIYF	TGCGCCAGCAGCCCGGGACAGGGGAGCTCTGGAAACACCATATATTTT
NA	TRBV18	TRBJ2-2	NA	CASSPRGPGSQGPTGELFF	TGTGCCAGCTCACCCCGAGGCCCGGGGAGCCAGGGCCCCACCGGGGAGCTGTTTTTT
NA	TRBV5-1	TRBJ2-5	NA	CASSLGSRDSGETQYF	TGCGCCAGCAGCTTGGGGTCCCGGGACAGCGGGGAGACCCAGTACTTC
NA	TRBV7-8	TRBJ1-1	NA	CASSSKTVVASAFF	TGTGCCAGCAGCTCCAAAACAGTCGTCGCGTCTGCTTTCTTT
NA	TRBV7-2	TRBJ1-3	NA	CASSLVYRETIYF	TGTGCCAGCAGCTTAGTCTACAGGGAGACCATATATTTT
NA	TRBV6-6	TRBJ2-1	TRBD2	CASSYILAGVEQFF	TGTGCCAGCAGTTACATCCTAGCGGGAGTAGAGCAGTTCTTC
NA	TRBV2	TRBJ2-3	TRBD2	CASSASSGRTDTQYF	TGTGCCAGCAGTGCGTCTAGCGGGAGAACAGATACGCAGTATTTT
NA	TRBV4-3	TRBJ2-2	TRBD2	CASSRQNLAGGRTGELFF	TGCGCCAGCAGCCGGCAAAACCTAGCGGGAGGACGAACCGGGGAGCTGTTTTTT
once	TRBV7-9	TRBJ2-5	NA	CASSLGAAQETQYF	TGTGCCAGCAGCCTAGGGGCAGCTCAAGAGACCCAGTACTTC
NA	TRBV20-1	TRBJ2-7	NA	CSVSGTYEQYF	TGCAGTGTGTCGGGAACCTACGAGCAGTACTTC
NA	TRBV9	TRBJ2-7	TRBD2	CASSLRTSGSPTEQYF	TGTGCCAGCAGCCTCCGGACTAGCGGGAGCCCGACCGAGCAGTACTTC
once	TRBV28	TRBJ1-3	NA	CASSLRFGNTIYF	TGTGCCAGCAGTTTAAGGTTTGGAAACACCATATATTTT
NA	TRBV6-5	TRBJ2-1	NA	CASSYGGQYNEQFF	TGTGCCAGCAGTTACGGGGGTCAGTACAATGAGCAGTTCTTC
once	TRBV5-1	TRBJ2-7	TRBD1	CASSLDGTDYEQYF	TGCGCCAGCAGCTTGGATGGGACAGACTACGAGCAGTACTTC
NA	TRBV15	TRBJ1-1	NA	CATSTYRAYTEAFF	TGTGCCACCAGCACATACAGGGCGTACACTGAAGCTTTCTTT